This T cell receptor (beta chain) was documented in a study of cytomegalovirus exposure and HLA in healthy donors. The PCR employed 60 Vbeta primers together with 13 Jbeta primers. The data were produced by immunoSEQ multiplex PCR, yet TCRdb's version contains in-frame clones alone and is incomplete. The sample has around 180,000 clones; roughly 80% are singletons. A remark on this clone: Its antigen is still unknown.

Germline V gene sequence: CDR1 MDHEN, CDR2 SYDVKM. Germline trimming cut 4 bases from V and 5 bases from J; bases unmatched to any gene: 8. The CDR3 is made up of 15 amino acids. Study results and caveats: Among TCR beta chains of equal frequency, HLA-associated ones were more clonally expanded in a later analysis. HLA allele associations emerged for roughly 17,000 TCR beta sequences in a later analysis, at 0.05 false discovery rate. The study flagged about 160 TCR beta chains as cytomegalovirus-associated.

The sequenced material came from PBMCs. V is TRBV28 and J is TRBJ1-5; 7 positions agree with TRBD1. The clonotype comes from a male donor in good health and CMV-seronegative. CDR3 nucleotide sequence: TGTGCCAGCAGTTCCGTGACAGGGTTAGATCAGCCCCAGCATTTT. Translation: CASSSVTGLDQPQHF.